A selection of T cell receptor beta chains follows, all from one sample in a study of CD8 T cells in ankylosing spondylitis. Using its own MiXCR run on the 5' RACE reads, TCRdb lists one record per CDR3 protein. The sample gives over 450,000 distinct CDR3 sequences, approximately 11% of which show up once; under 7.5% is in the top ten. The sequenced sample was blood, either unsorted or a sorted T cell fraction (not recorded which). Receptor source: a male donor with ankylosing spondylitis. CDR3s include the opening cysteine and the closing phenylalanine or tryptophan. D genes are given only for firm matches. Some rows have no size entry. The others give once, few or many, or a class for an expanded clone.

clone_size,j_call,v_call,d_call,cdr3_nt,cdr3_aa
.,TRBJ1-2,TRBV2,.,TGTGCCAGCAGTGATGAGGGGTTTAACTATGGCTACACCTTC,CASSDEGFNYGYTF
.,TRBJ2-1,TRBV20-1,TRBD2,TGCAGTGCTAGAGATATAGAGCGGGAGGGCTTCTCCTACAATGAGCAGTTCTTC,CSARDIEREGFSYNEQFF
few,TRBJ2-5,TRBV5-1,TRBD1,TGCGCCAGCAGCCAAACAGGGGTCCCACCAGAGACCCAGTACTTC,CASSQTGVPPETQYF
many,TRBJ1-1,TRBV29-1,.,TGCAGCGTTAGTGCAGGGAACACTGAAGCTTTCTTT,CSVSAGNTEAFF
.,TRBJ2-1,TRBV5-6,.,TGTGCCAGCAGCCAGATGACAGAATACAATGAGCAGTTCTTC,CASSQMTEYNEQFF
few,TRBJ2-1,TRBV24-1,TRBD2,TGTGCCACCAGTGACCCTAGCGGGAGGGCGTCTGGCTCCTACAATGAGCAGTTCTTC,CATSDPSGRASGSYNEQFF
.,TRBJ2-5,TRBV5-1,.,TGCGCCAGCAGCTTGGCCGGATTCAGGGTGCGGCAACAAGAGACCCAGTACTTC,CASSLAGFRVRQQETQYF
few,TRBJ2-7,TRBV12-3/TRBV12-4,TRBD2,TGTGCCAGCAGTCTATCCCGGGGGGGGGACTACGAGCAGTACTTC,CASSLSRGGDYEQYF
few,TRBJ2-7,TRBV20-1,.,TGCAGTGCTAGAGTGGGCTGGATCGTCTACGAGCAGTACTTC,CSARVGWIVYEQYF
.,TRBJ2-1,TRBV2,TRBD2,TGTGCCAGCAGTGCCCAGCTAGCGGGAAGTAAGAATGAGCAGTTCTTC,CASSAQLAGSKNEQFF
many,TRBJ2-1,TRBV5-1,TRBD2,TGCGCCAGCAGTCCCATAGCGGGAGGGAGGAGAGATGAGCAGTTCTTC,CASSPIAGGRRDEQFF
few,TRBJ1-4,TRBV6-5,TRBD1,TGTGCCAGCAGTTACTCGACAGGGGGGACAACTAATGAAAAACTGTTTTTT,CASSYSTGGTTNEKLFF
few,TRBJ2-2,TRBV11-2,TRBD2,TGTGCCAGCAGCCCCCACCCGGGCGCTAGCGGGAGGCCCGGGGAGCTGTTTTTT,CASSPHPGASGRPGELFF
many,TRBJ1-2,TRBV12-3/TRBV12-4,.,TGTGCCAGCAGTTTACGGAATAACTATGGCTACACCTTC,CASSLRNNYGYTF
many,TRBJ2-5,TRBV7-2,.,TGTGCCAGCAGCTTAGACTTCCAAGAGACCCAGTACTTC,CASSLDFQETQYF
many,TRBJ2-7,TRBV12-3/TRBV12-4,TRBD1,TGTGCCAGTTTGGGGGACAGGAGCTCCTACGAGCAGTACTTC,CASLGDRSSYEQYF
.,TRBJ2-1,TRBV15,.,TGTGCCACCAGCAGAGATTTGGCGGCTGACAATGAGCAGTTCTTC,CATSRDLAADNEQFF
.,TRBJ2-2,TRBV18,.,TGTGCCAGCTCACCACCAGCTAGAACCGGGGAGCTGTTTTTT,CASSPPARTGELFF
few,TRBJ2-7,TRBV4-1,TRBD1,TGCGCCAGCAGCCAAGAAGGGGGCGTAGGCTACGAGCAGTACTTC,CASSQEGGVGYEQYF
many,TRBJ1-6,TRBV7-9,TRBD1,TGTGCCAGCAGCTGGACAGGGGATTCACCCCTCCACTTT,CASSWTGDSPLHF
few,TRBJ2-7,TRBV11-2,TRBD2,TGTGCCAGCAGCCCCCGACTAGCGGGAGAGAACGAGCAGTACTTC,CASSPRLAGENEQYF
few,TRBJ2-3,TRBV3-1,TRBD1,TGTGCCAGCAGCCAAGAGACAGGGGACACAGATACGCAGTATTTT,CASSQETGDTDTQYF
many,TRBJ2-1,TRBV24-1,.,TGTGCCACCAGTGTCGGGAGATATGAGCAGTTCTTC,CATSVGRYEQFF
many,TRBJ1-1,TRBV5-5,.,TGTGCCAGCAGCTTGTCTGAGGGATCGAACACTGAAGCTTTCTTT,CASSLSEGSNTEAFF
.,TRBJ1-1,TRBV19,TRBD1,TGTGCCAGTAGTGTAATGACAGGGCTCACTGAAGCTTTCTTT,CASSVMTGLTEAFF
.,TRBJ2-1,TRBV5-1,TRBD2,TGCGCCAGCAGCAAGACTAGCGGGAGTAGTGGTTCCTACAATGAGCAGTTCTTC,CASSKTSGSSGSYNEQFF
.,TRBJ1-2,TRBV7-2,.,TGTGCCAGCAAGGGGGGAATGAGTGGCTACACCTTC,CASKGGMSGYTF
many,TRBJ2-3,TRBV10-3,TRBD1,TGTGCCATCAGTGACCTGGGACAGACAGATACGCAGTATTTT,CAISDLGQTDTQYF